A single sample is the source of the 2 T cell receptor beta chains below, sequenced in a study of T cell responses to AZD1222 COVID-19 vaccine. Produced via immunoSEQ multiplex PCR; TCRdb's table is partial and in-frame only. The sample contains 80,000 to 100,000 clones, roughly nine tenths of which appear only once. The sample was peripheral blood, taken on day 0 of MenACWY control vaccination. These receptor sequences come from an adult in good health.

CDR3 amino acids: CASSIGQGTEAFF. The DNA of the CDR3 is TGTGCCAGTAGTATTGGGCAGGGGACTGAAGCTTTCTTT. The chain carries TRBV19 and TRBJ1-1, with a tentative D call TRBD1 (6 bases). V was pared by 3 bases and J by 5 bases, with 10 bases between. This CDR3 comprises 13 residues. The germline V gene has CDR1 LNHDA and CDR2 SQIVND (reference sequence).

J is TRBJ1-4 and V is TRBV12-5; maybe TRBD1 (5 bases). Trimming removed 0 bases from V and 0 bases from J, with 11 bases in between. The CDR3 loop spans 17 amino acids. Germline loops: CDR1 LGHNT, CDR2 FRNRAP. The CDR3 nucleotides read TGTGCTAGTGGTTTGGTAGGGTCAGGGACAACTAATGAAAAACTGTTTTTT. Translation gives CASGLVGSGTTNEKLFF.